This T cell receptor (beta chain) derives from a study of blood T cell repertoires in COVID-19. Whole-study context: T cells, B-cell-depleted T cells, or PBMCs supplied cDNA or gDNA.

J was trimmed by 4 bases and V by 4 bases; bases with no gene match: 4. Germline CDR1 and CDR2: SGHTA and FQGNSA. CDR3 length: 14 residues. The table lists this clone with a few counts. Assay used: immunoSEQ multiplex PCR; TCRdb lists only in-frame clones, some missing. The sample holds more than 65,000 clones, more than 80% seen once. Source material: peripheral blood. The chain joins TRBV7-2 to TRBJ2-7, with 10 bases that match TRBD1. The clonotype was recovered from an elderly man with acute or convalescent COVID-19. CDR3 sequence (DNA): TGTGCCAGCAGCTCGGACAGGGGGTCGTACGAGCAGTACTTC. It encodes CASSSDRGSYEQYF.